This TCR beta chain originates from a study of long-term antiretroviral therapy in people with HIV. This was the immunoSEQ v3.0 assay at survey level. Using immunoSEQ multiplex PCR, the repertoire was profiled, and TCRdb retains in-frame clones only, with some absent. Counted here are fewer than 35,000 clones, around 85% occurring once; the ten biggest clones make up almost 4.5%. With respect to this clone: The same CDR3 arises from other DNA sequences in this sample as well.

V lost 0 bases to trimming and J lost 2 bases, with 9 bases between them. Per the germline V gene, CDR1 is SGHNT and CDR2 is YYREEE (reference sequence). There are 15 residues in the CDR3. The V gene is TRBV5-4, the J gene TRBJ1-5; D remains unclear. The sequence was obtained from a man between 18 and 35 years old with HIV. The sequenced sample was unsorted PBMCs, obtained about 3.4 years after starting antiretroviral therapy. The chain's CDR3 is CASSLGGQGNQPQHF. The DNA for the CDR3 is TGTGCCAGCAGCTTGGGGGGTCAGGGCAATCAGCCCCAGCATTTT. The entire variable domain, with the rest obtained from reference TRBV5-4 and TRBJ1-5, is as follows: ETGVTQSPTHLIKTRGQQVTLRCSSQSGHNTVSWYQQALGQGPQFIFQYYREEENGRGNFPPRFSGLQFPNYSSELNVNALELDDSALYLCASSLGGQGNQPQHFGDGTRLSIL.